A single sample gave rise to the 14 T cell receptor beta chains below, sequenced in a study of beta chain features in type 1 diabetes. Whole-study results and caveats: Significant though moderate, a shortening of TCRB CDR3s appeared in all four CD4+ subsets of Type 1 diabetes patients.

What was sequenced were expressed TCRB transcripts, since all of the isolated RNA had been reverse transcribed. Sequenced by immunoSEQ multiplex PCR; TCRdb stores in-frame clones only, minus some. The sample has roughly 700,000 clones, roughly 13% seen once. Their antigen targets remain unknown. The sample taken for sequencing was naive CD4+ T cells from blood. Every receptor here comes from a man aged 18 to 29 with type 1 diabetes.

This clone was detected only a few times. V usage is TRBV5-1 and J usage is TRBJ2-3; no clear D. The V gene's germline CDR1 is SGHRS and CDR2 YFSETQ. The CDR3 runs to 15 residues. V was clipped by 3 bases and J by 0 bases, with 11 bases between them. The CDR3: CASSSGGPSTDTQYF. The CDR3 DNA reads as TGCGCCAGCAGCTCGGGCGGACCAAGCACAGATACGCAGTATTTT.

This clone was recorded a few times. The chain recombines TRBV15 with TRBJ2-6; no definite D call. The CDR3 has 15 amino acids. V lost 9 bases to trimming and J lost 1 base, with 13 bases between them. The germline V gene has CDR1 LNHNV and CDR2 YYDKDF (reference sequence). CDR3 nucleotides: TGTGCCACTCGCCTAAAGGGTTCTGGGGCCAACGTCCTGACTTTC. Its protein product is CATRLKGSGANVLTF. Based on the CDR3 plus reference TRBV15 and TRBJ2-6, the full variable domain is DAMVIQNPRYQVTQFGKPVTLSCSQTLNHNVMYWYQQKSSQAPKLLFHYYDKDFNNEADTPDNFQSRRPNTSFCFLDIRSPGLGDTAMYLCATRLKGSGANVLTFGAGSRLTVL.

V gene TRBV30 combines with J gene TRBJ2-3; D assignment may be TRBD1 or TRBD2 (7 bases each). Trimming took 3 bases from V and 1 from J, leaving 17 bases between them. Germline V gene lookup returns CDR1 GTSNPN and CDR2 SVGIG (reference sequence). The CDR3 runs 16 residues. The CDR3 DNA reads TGTGCCTGGAGGAGGGGAGGGGGCCGGGGCACAGATACGCAGTATTTT. Translating it yields CAWRRGGGRGTDTQYF.

The rearrangement links TRBV30 to TRBJ1-1; a possible D gene is TRBD1 (5 bases). The length of the CDR3 is 13 residues. Trimming shortened V by 5 bases and J by 2 bases, and 12 bases separated the two germline ends. Germline-derived CDR1 and CDR2 are GTSNPN and SVGIG (reference sequence). For the CDR3, the DNA is TGTGCCTGGGAACCTGGGGGAAACACTGAAGCTTTCTTT. Residues: CAWEPGGNTEAFF.

The gene calls are TRBV18 and TRBJ1-1, with D uncertain. Trimming shortened V by 3 bases and J by 0 bases, and 11 bases separated the two germline ends. Germline CDR1 KGHSH, CDR2 LQKENI. The CDR3 totals 15 residues. CDR3 nucleotides: TGTGCCAGCTCACCTACAAGTCCTTTGAACACTGAAGCTTTCTTT. This sequence encodes CASSPTSPLNTEAFF. Supplemented by reference TRBV18 and TRBJ1-1, the full variable domain reads NAGVMQNPRHLVRRRGQEARLRCSPMKGHSHVYWYRQLPEEGLKFMVYLQKENIIDESGMPKERFSAEFPKEGPSILRIQQVVRGDSAAYFCASSPTSPLNTEAFFGQGTRLTVV.

This clone occurred a few times. The chain carries TRBV30 and TRBJ1-2; no clear D gene. This CDR3 is built from 12 residues. Per the germline V gene, CDR1 is GTSNPN and CDR2 is SVGIG (reference sequence). Trimming pared 6 bases from V and 0 bases from J, leaving 8 bases between. CDR3 region: CACSIANYGYTF. The CDR3 bases are TGTGCCTGTTCTATAGCTAACTATGGCTACACCTTC.

This clone was observed a handful of times. The V call is TRBV6-5, the J call TRBJ2-5, with TRBD1 matching over 8 bases. The V segment lost 6 bases and the J segment 5 bases; nucleotides outside the gene matches: 11. The length of the CDR3 is 15 residues. Germline V gene lookup returns CDR1 MNHEY and CDR2 SVGAGI. DNA for the CDR3: TGTGCCAGCAGCCAAGGGGACAGGAAACAGGAGACCCAGTACTTC. This gives the protein CASSQGDRKQETQYF.

This clone was recorded a few times. CDR3 bases: TGTGCCTGGAGTGTACAGGGTAACCAAGAGACCCAGTACTTC. Protein sequence: CAWSVQGNQETQYF. This chain joins TRBV30 and TRBJ2-5, with D possibly being TRBD1 (6 bases). There are 14 residues in the CDR3. V lost 0 bases and J lost 0, with 8 bases in between. The germline V gene has CDR1 GTSNPN and CDR2 SVGIG (reference sequence).

This clone was picked up a small number of times. This sequence joins TRBV13 and TRBJ2-1; a weak D match, TRBD1 (6 bases). From germline, CDR1 is PRHDT and CDR2 FYEKMQ (reference sequence). The V and J ends lost 5 bases and 3 bases respectively, with 20 bases between them. The CDR3 is 17 amino acids. CDR3 region: CASSVGAGAPLYNEQFF. The DNA for the CDR3 is TGTGCCAGCAGCGTCGGCGCAGGGGCTCCCCTCTACAATGAGCAGTTCTTC.

CDR3 nucleotide sequence: TGTGCCAGCAGTACCCGGGACAACAATGAGCAGTTCTTC. Encoded protein: CASSTRDNNEQFF. This chain uses TRBV2 with TRBJ2-1; D might be TRBD1 (6 bases). Trimming removed 5 bases from V and 5 bases from J, with 10 bases in between. This CDR3 has 13 residues. Germline values: CDR1 SNHLY, CDR2 FYNNEI.

The chain uses TRBV28 and TRBJ2-5; tentative D call: TRBD1 (5 bases). This CDR3 spans 15 amino acids. Germline values: CDR1 MDHEN, CDR2 SYDVKM. Trimming took off 4 bases at V and 4 bases at J, with 16 bases between the two ends. The chain's CDR3 is CASSSPARGRETQYF. DNA of the CDR3: TGTGCCAGCAGTTCCCCGGCAAGGGGAAGAGAGACCCAGTACTTC.

The rearrangement joins TRBV5-1 to TRBJ2-5, with D hard to call. V lost 0 bases, J lost 3 bases, and 9 bases lay in between. This CDR3 comprises 14 residues. Germline CDR1 reads SGHRS; CDR2 reads YFSETQ. The chain's CDR3 is CASSLAGQKETQYF. DNA for the CDR3: TGCGCCAGCAGCTTGGCGGGCCAGAAAGAGACCCAGTACTTC.

This clone was seen a few times. V is TRBV7-2 and J is TRBJ1-2; 10 bases are shared with TRBD1. The CDR3 totals 15 residues. The V and J ends lost 5 bases and 5 bases, in that order; junction bases with no gene match: 8. The germline CDR1 and CDR2 sequences are SGHTA and FQGNSA. The CDR3 here is CASSNTGTGVYGYTF. In nucleotides, the CDR3 is TGTGCCAGCAGCAACACAGGGACAGGGGTATATGGCTACACCTTC.

This clone occurred a few times. The chain recombines TRBV15 with TRBJ2-7; D is undetermined. CDR1 is LNHNV and CDR2 is YYDKDF in the germline V gene (reference sequence). CDR3 length: 12 residues. V lost 0 bases and J lost 6, with 6 bases in between. CDR3 protein: CATSRDNGEQYF. CDR3 nucleotides: TGTGCCACCAGCAGAGATAACGGCGAGCAGTACTTC.